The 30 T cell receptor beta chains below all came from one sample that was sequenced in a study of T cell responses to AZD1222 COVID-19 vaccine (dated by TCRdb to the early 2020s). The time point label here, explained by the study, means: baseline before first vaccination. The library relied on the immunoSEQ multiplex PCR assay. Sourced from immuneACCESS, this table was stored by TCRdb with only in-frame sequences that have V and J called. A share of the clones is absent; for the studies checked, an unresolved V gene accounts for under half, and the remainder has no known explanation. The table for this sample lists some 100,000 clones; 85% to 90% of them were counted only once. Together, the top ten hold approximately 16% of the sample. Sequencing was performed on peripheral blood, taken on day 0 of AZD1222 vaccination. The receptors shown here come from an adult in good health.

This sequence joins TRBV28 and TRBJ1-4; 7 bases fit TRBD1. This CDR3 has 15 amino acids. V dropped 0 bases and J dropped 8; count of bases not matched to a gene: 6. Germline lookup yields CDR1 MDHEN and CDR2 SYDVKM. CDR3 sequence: CASSLWTGRGEKLFF. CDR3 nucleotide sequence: TGTGCCAGCAGTTTATGGACAGGCAGGGGGGAAAAACTGTTTTTT.

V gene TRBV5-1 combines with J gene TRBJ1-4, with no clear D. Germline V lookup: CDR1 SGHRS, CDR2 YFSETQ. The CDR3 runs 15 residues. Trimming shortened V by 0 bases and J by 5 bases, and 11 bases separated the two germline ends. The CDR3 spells CASSLAGPPNEKLFF. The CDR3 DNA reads TGCGCCAGCAGCTTGGCCGGGCCACCAAATGAAAAACTGTTTTTT.

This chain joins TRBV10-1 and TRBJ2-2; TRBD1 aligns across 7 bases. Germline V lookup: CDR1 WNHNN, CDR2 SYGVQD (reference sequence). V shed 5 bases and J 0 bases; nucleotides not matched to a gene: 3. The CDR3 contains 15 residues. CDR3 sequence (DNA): TGCGCCAGCAGTCCCGGGACAGCGAACACCGGGGAGCTGTTTTTT. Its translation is CASSPGTANTGELFF.

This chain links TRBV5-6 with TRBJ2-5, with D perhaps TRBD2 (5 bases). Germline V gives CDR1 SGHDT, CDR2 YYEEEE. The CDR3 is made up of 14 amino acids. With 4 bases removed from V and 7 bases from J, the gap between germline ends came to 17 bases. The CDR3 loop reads CASSPGIMPGTQYF. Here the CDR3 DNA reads TGTGCCAGCAGCCCGGGGATCATGCCGGGGACCCAGTACTTC.

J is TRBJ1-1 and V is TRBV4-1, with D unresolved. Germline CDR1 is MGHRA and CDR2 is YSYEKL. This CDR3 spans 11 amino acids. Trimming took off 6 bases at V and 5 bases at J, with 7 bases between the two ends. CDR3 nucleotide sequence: TGCGCCAGCAGTGATAAGACTGAAGCTTTCTTT. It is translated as CASSDKTEAFF.

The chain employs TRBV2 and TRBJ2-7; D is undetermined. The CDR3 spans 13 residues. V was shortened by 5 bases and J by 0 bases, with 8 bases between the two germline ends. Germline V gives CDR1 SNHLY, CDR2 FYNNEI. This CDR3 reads CASSLTDSYEQYF. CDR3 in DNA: TGTGCCAGCAGTCTGACGGACTCCTACGAGCAGTACTTC.

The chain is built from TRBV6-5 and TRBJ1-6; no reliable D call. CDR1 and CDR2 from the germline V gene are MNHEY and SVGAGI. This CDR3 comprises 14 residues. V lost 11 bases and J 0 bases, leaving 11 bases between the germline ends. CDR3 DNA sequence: TGTGCCTCCCAAGGGAGCTCCTATAATTCACCCCTCCACTTT. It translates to CASQGSSYNSPLHF.

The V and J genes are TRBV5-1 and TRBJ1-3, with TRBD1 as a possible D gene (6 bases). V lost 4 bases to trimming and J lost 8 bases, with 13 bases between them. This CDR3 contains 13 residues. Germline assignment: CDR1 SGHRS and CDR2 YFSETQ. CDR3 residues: CASSRTRGDTIYF. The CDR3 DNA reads TGCGCCAGCAGCAGGACTAGGGGGGACACCATATATTTT.

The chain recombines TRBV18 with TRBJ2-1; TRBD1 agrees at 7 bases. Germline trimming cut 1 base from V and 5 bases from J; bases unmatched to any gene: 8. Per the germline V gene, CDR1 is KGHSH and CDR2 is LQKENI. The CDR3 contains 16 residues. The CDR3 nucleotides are TGTGCCAGCTCACCACTTTCAAACAGGGGTCACAATGAGCAGTTCTTC. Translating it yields CASSPLSNRGHNEQFF.

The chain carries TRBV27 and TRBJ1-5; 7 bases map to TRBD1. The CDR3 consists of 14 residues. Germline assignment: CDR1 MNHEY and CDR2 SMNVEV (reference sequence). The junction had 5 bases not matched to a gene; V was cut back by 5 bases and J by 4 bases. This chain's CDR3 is CASSPRTGNQPQHF. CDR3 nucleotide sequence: TGTGCCAGCAGTCCTCGGACAGGTAATCAGCCCCAGCATTTT.

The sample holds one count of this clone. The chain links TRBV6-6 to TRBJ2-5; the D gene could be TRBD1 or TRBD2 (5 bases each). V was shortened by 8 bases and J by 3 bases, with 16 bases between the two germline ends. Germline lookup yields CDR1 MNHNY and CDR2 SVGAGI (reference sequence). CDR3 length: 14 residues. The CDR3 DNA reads TGTGCCAGCCATCGCTCCGGGGCAAAAGAGACCCAGTACTTC. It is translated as CASHRSGAKETQYF.

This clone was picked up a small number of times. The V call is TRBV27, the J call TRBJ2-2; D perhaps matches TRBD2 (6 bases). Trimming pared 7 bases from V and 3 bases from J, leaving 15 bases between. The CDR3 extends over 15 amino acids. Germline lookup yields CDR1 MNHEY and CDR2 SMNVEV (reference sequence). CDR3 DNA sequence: TGTGCCAGCAAGATCGGGAGAAGGGACACCGGGGAGCTGTTTTTT. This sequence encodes CASKIGRRDTGELFF.

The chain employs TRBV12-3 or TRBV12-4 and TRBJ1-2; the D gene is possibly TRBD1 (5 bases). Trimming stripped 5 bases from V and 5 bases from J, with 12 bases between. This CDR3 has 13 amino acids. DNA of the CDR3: TGTGCCAGCAGTCACTTAGACAGTTATGGCTACACCTTC. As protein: CASSHLDSYGYTF.

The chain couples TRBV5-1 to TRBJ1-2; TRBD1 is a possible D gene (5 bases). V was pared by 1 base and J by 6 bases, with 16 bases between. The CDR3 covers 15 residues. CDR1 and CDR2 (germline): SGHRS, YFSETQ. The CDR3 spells CASSLQGFVSDGYTF. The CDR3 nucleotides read TGCGCCAGCAGCTTGCAGGGATTTGTTTCGGATGGCTACACCTTC.

This chain's CDR3 is CASSSSGSSYGYTF. CDR3 coding DNA: TGTGCCAGCTCATCTTCAGGATCCTCCTATGGCTACACCTTC. V is TRBV18 and J is TRBJ1-2; D is ambiguous. Germline lookup yields CDR1 KGHSH and CDR2 LQKENI. V was cut by 5 bases and J by 4 bases, with 14 bases left in between. The CDR3 is made up of 14 amino acids.

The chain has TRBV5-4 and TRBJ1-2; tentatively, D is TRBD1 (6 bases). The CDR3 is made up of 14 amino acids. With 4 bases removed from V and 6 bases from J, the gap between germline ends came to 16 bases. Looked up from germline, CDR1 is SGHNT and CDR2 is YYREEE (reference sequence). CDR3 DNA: TGTGCCAGCAGCGGTGGTTGGGGGGGCAATGGCTACACCTTC. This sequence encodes CASSGGWGGNGYTF.

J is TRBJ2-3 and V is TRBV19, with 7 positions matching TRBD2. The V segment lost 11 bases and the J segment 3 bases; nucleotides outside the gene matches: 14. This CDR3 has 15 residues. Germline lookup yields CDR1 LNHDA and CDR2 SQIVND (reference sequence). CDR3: CASSDGGKGTDTQYF. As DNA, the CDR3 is TGTGCCTCTTCCGACGGGGGGAAGGGGACAGATACGCAGTATTTT.

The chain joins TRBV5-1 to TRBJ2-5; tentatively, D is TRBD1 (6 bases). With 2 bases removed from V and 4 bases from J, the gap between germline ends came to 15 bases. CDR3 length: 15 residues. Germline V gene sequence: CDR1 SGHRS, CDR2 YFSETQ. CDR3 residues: CASSFSLGRGETQYF. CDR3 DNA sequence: TGCGCCAGCAGCTTTTCTTTAGGCAGGGGAGAGACCCAGTACTTC. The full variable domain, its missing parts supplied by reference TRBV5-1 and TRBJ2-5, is KAGVTQTPRYLIKTRGQQVTLSCSPISGHRSVSWYQQTPGQGLQFLFEYFSETQRNKGNFPGRFSGRQFSNSRSEMNVSTLELGDSALYLCASSFSLGRGETQYFGPGTRLLVL.

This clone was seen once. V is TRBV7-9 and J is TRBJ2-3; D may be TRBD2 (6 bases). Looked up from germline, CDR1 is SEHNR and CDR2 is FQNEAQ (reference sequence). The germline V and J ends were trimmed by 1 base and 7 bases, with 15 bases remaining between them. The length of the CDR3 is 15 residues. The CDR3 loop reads CASSLGTTVLNTQYF. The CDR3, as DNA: TGTGCCAGCAGCTTAGGGACTACCGTCCTGAATACGCAGTATTTT.

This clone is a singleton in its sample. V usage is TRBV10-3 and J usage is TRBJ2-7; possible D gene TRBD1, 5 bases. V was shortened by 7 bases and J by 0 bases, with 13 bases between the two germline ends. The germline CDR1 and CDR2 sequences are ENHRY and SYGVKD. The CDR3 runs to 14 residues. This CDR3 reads CAITTSDNSYEQYF. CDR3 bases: TGTGCCATCACGACCTCGGACAACTCCTACGAGCAGTACTTC.

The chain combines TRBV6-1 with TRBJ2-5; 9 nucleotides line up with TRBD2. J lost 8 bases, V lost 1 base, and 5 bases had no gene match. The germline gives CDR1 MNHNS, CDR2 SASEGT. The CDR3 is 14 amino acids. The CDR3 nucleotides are TGTGCCAGCAGTGAAGTCCTAGCGGGGCTAACCCAGTACTTC. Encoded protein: CASSEVLAGLTQYF.

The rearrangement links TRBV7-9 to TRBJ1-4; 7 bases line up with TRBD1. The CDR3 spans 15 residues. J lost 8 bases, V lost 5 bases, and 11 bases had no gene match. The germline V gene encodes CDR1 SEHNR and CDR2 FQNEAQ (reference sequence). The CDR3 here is CASSTTTGKREKLFF. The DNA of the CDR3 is TGTGCCAGCAGCACTACGACAGGGAAAAGGGAAAAACTGTTTTTT. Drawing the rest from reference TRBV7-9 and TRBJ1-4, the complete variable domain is DTGVSQNPRHKITKRGQNVTFRCDPISEHNRLYWYRQTLGQGPEFLTYFQNEAQLEKSRLLSDRFSAERPKGSFSTLEIQRTEQGDSAMYLCASSTTTGKREKLFFGSGTQLSVL.

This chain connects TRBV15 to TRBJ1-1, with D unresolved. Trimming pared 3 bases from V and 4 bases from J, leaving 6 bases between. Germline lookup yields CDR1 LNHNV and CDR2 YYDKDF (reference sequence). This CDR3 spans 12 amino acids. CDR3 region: CATSRRPTEAFF. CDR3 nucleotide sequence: TGTGCCACCAGCAGGAGACCCACTGAAGCTTTCTTT.

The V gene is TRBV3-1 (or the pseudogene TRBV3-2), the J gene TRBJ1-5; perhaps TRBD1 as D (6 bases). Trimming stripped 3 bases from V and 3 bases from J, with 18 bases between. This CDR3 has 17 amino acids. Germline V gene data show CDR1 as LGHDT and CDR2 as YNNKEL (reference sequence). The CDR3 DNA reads TGTGCCAGCAGCCAGAACCCCGCGGCGGGGGCCAATCAGCCCCAGCATTTT. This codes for CASSQNPAAGANQPQHF.

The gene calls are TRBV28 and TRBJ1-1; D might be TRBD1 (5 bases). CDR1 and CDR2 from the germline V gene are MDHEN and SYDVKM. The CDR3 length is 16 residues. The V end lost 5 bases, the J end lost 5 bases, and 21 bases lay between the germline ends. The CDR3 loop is CASSLGDRVPGTEAFF. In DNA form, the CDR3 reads TGTGCCAGCAGTCTCGGGGACCGGGTCCCAGGGACTGAAGCTTTCTTT. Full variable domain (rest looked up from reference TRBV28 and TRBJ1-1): DVKVTQSSRYLVKRTGEKVFLECVQDMDHENMFWYRQDPGLGLRLIYFSYDVKMKEKGDIPEGYSVSREKKERFSLILESASTNQTSMYLCASSLGDRVPGTEAFFGQGTRLTVV.

CDR3 residues: CASSQRPGQTYGYTF. CDR3 in DNA: TGTGCCAGCAGCCAGAGGCCGGGACAGACCTATGGCTACACCTTC. The chain recombines TRBV3-1 (or the pseudogene TRBV3-2) with TRBJ1-2; TRBD1 aligns across 7 bases. Germline CDR1 reads LGHDT; CDR2 reads YNNKEL (reference sequence). This CDR3 contains 15 residues. The V segment lost 3 bases and the J segment 4 bases; nucleotides outside the gene matches: 8.

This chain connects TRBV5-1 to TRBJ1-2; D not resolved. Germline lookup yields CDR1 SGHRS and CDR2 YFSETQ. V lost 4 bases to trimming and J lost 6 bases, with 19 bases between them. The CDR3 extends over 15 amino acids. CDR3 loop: CASSPTGLWINGYTF. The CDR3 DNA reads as TGCGCCAGCAGCCCAACGGGTTTGTGGATCAATGGCTACACCTTC.

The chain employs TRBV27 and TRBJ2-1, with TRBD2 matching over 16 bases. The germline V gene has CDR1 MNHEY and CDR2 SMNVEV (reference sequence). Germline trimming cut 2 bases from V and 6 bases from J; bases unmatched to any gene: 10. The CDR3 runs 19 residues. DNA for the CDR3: TGTGCCAGCAGTTTACGACCGGGACTAGCGGGGGGGTATCGCAATGAGCAGTTCTTC. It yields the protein CASSLRPGLAGGYRNEQFF.

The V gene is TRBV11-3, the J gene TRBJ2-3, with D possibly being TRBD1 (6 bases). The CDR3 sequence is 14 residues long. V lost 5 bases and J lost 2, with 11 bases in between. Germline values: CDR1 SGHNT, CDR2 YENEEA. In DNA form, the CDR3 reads TGTGCCAGCAGCGCTCGGACAGCCACAGATACGCAGTATTTT. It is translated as CASSARTATDTQYF.

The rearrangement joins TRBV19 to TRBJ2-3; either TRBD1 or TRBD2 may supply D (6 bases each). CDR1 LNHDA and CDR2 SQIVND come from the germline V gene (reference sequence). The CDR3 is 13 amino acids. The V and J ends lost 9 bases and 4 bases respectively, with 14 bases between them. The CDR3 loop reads CASHFGGADTQYF. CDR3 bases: TGTGCCAGCCATTTCGGGGGCGCAGATACGCAGTATTTT.